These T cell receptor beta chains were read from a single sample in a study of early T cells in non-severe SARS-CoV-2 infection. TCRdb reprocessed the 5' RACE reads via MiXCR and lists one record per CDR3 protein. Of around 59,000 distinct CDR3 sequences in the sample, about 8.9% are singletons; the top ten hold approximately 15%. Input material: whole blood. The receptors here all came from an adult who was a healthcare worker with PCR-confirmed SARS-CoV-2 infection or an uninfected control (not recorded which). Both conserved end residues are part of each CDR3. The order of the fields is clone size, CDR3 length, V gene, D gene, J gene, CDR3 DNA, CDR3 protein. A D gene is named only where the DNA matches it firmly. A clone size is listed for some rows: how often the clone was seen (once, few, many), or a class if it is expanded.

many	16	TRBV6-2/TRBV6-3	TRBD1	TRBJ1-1	TGTGCCAGCAGTTACTCCACAGGGACAGGCGGCACTGAAGCTTTCTTT	CASSYSTGTGGTEAFF
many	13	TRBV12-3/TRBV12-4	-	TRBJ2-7	TGTGCCAGCAGCCCCCGCCCCCTCTACGAGCAGTACTTC	CASSPRPLYEQYF
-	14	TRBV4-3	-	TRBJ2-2	TGCGCCAGCAGCCAAGAGGCCAGGGCCGGGGAGCTGTTTTTT	CASSQEARAGELFF
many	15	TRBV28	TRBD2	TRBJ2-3	TGTGCCAGCAGTTCAGGACTAGCGTCGACAGATACGCAGTATTTT	CASSSGLASTDTQYF
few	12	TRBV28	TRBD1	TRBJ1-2	TGTGCCAGCAGCACAGGGGAATATGGCTACACCTTC	CASSTGEYGYTF
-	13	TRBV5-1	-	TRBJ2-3	TGCGCCAGCATGCGGCAGGGTACAGATACGCAGTATTTT	CASMRQGTDTQYF
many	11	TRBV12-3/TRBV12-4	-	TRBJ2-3	TGTGCCAGCAGAAAGACAGATACGCAGTATTTT	CASRKTDTQYF
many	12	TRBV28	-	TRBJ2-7	TGTGCCAGCAGTTTACCTAGGTACGAGCAGTACTTC	CASSLPRYEQYF
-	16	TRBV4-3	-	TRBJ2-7	TGCGCCAGCAGCCAAGGGACAGCGGGGAAAATCTACGAGCAGTACTTC	CASSQGTAGKIYEQYF
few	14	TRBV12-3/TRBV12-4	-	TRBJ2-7	TGTGCCAGCAGTACCACAGGGAAAGCCTACGAGCAGTACTTC	CASSTTGKAYEQYF
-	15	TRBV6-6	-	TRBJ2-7	TGTGCCAGCAGTTACTCGAACATAGGGTCCTACGAGCAGTACTTC	CASSYSNIGSYEQYF
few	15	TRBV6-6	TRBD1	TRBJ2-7	TGTGCCAGCAGTTATTCCCGGGACAGGGGACTGGAGCAGTACTTC	CASSYSRDRGLEQYF
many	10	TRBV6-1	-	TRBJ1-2	TGTGCCAGCAGTCCCAGTGGCTACACCTTC	CASSPSGYTF
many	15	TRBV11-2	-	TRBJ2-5	TGTGCCAGCAGCTTAGATTCAACCGGTCAAGAGACCCAGTACTTC	CASSLDSTGQETQYF
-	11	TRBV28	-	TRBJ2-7	TGTGCCAGCAGCTTCCACTACGAGCAGTACTTC	CASSFHYEQYF
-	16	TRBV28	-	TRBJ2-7	TGTGCCAGCAGTTCTACTAGCCCCCCAAGGTCCTACGAGCAGTACTTC	CASSSTSPPRSYEQYF
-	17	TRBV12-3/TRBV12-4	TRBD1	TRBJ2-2	TGTGCCAGCAGACCCCCCCGCGGACAGGGGTACACCGGGGAGCTGTTTTTT	CASRPPRGQGYTGELFF
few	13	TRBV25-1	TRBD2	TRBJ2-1	TGTGCCAGCGAGGGGCTAGCGGGAGTCGGGCAGTTCTTC	CASEGLAGVGQFF